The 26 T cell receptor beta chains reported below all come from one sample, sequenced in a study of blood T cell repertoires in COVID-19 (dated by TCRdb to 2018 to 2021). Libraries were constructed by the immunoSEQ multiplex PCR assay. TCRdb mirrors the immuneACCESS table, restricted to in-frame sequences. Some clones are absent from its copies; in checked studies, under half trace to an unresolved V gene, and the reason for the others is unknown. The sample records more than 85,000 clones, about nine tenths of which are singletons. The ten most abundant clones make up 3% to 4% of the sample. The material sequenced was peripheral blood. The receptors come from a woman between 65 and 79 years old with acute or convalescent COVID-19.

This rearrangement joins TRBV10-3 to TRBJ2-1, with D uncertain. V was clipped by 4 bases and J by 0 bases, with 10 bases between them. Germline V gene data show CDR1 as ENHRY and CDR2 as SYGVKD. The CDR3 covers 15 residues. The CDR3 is CAISAGASSYNEQFF. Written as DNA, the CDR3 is TGTGCCATCAGTGCAGGTGCCAGCTCCTACAATGAGCAGTTCTTC.

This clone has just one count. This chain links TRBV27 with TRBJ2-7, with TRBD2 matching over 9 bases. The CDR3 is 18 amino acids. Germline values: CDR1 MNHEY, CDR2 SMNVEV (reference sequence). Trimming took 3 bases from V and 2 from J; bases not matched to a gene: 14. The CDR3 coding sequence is TGTGCCAGCAGTTTCCGCACGGGTAGCGGGAGACTAGCCTACGAGCAGTACTTC. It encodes CASSFRTGSGRLAYEQYF.

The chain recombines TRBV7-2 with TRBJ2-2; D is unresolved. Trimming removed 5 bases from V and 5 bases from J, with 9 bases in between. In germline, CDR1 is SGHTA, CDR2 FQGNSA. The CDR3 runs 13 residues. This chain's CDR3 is CASSLRGTGELFF. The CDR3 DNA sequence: TGTGCCAGCAGCCTACGCGGTACCGGGGAGCTGTTTTTT. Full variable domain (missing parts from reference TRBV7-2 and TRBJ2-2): GAGVSQSPSNKVTEKGKDVELRCDPISGHTALYWYRQSLGQGLEFLIYFQGNSAPDKSGLPSDRFSAERTGGSVSTLTIQRTQQEDSAVYLCASSLRGTGELFFGEGSRLTVL.

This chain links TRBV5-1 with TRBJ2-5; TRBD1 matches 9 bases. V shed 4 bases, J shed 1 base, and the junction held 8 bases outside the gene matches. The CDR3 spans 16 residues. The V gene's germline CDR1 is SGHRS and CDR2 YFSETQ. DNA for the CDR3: TGCGCCAGCAGCGCGGGGGACAGGGTCTCCCAAGAGACCCAGTACTTC. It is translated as CASSAGDRVSQETQYF.

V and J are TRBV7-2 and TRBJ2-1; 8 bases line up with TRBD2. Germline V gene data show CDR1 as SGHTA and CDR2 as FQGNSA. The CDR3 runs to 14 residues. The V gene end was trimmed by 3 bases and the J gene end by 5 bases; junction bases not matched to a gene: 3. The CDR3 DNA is TGTGCCAGCAGCTTTCGGGGGGGCCACAATGAGCAGTTCTTC. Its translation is CASSFRGGHNEQFF.

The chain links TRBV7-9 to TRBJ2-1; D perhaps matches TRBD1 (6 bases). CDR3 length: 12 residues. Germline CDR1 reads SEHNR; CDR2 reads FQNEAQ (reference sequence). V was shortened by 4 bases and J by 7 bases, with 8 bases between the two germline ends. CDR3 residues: CASSYGQNEQFF. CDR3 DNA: TGTGCCAGCAGCTACGGACAGAATGAGCAGTTCTTC.

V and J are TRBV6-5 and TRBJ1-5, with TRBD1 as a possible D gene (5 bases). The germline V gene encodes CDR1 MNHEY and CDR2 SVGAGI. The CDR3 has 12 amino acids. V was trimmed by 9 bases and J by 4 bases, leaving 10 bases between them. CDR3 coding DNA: TGTGCCAGTGGACACAGTAATCAGCCCCAGCATTTT. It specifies CASGHSNQPQHF.

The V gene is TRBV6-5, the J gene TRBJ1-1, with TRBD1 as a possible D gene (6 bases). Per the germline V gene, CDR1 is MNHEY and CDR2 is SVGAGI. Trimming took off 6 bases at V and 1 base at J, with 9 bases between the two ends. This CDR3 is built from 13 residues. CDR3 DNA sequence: TGTGCCAGCAGGGACAGCCCGAACACTGAAGCTTTCTTT. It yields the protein CASRDSPNTEAFF.

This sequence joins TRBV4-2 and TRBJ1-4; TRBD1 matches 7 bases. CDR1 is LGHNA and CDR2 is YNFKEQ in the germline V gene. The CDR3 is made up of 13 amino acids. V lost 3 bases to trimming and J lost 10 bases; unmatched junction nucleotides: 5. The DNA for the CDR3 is TGTGCCAGCAGCCAGGAGGACAGGCTAAAACTGTTTTTT. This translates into CASSQEDRLKLFF.

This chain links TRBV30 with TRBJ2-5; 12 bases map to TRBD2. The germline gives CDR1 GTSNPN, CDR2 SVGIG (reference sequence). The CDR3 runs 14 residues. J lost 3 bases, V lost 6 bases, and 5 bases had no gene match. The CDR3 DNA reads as TGTGCCTGTACTAGGACTAGCGGGAAAGAGACCCAGTACTTC. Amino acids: CACTRTSGKETQYF.

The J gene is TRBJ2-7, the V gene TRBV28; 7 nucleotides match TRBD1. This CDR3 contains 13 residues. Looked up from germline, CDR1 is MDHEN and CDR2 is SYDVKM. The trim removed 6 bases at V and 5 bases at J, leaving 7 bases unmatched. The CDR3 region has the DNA TGTGCCAGCAGCAATACAGGGGTTAACGAGCAGTACTTC. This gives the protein CASSNTGVNEQYF.

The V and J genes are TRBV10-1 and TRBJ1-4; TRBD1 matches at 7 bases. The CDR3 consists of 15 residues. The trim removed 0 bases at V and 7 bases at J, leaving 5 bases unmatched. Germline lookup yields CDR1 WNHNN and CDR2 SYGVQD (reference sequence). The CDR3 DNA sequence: TGCGCCAGCAGTGAGTCGGGACAGTCGACTGAAAAACTGTTTTTT. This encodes CASSESGQSTEKLFF.

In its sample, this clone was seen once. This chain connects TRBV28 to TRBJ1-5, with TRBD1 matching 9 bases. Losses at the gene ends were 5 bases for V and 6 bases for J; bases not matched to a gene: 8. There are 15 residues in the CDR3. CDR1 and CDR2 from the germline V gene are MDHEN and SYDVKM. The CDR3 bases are TGTGCCAGCAGTACAACAGGGGGCGTGTTTCAGCCCCAGCATTTT. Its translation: CASSTTGGVFQPQHF.

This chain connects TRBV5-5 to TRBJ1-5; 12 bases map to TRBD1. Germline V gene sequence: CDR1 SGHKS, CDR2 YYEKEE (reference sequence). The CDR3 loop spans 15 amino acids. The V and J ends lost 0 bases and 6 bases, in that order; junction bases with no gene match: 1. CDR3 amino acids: CASSLVGQGAQPQHF. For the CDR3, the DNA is TGTGCCAGCAGCTTGGTGGGACAGGGGGCTCAGCCCCAGCATTTT.

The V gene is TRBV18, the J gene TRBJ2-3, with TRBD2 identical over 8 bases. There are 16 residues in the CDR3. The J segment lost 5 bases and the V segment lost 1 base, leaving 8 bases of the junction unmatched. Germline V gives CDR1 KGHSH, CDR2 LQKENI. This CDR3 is CASSPRVRGGKDTQYF. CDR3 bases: TGTGCCAGCTCACCACGCGTCCGGGGGGGCAAAGATACGCAGTATTTT.

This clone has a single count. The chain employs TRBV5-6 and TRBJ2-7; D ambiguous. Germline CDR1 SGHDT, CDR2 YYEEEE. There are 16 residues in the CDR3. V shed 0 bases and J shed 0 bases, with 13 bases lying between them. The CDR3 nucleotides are TGTGCCAGCAGCTTGGCCTACCCGGAGAGCTCCTACGAGCAGTACGTC. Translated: CASSLAYPESSYEQYV.

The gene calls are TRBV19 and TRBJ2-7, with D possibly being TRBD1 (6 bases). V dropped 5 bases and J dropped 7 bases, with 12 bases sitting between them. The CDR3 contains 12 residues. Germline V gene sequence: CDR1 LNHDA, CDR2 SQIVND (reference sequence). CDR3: CASSQWGLEQYF. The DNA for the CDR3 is TGTGCCAGTAGTCAATGGGGGCTTGAGCAGTACTTC.

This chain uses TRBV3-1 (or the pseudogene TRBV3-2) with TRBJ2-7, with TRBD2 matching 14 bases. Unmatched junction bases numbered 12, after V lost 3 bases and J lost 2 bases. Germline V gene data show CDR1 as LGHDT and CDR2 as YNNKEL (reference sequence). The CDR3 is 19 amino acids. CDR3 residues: CASSHTGTSGSTRAYEQYF. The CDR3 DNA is TGTGCCAGCAGCCACACAGGGACTAGCGGGAGTACCCGTGCCTACGAGCAGTACTTC.

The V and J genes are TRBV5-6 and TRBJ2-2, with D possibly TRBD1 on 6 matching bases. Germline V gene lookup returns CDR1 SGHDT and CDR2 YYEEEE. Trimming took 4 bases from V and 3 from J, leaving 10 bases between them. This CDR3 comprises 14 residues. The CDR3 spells CASSRDKDTGELFF. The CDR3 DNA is TGTGCCAGCAGCCGGGACAAAGACACCGGGGAGCTGTTTTTT.

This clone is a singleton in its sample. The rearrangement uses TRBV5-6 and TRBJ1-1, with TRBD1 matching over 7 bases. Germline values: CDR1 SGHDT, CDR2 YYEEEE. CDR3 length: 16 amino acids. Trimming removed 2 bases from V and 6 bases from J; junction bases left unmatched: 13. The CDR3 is CASSFSPTGPGAEAFF. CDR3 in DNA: TGTGCCAGCAGCTTTAGCCCGACAGGGCCGGGGGCTGAAGCTTTCTTT.

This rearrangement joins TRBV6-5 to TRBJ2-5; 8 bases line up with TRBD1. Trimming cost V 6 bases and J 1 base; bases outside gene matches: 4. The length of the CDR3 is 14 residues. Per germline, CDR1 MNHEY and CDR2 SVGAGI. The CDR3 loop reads CASRVGQGQETQYF. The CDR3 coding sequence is TGTGCCAGCAGGGTAGGACAGGGCCAAGAGACCCAGTACTTC.

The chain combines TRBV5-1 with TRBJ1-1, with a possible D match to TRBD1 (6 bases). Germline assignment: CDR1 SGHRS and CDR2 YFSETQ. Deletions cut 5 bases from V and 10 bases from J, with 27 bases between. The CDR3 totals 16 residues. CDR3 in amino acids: CASRGSATGTVLGAFF. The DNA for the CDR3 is TGCGCCAGCAGGGGATCGGCGACAGGTACCGTACTTGGAGCTTTCTTT. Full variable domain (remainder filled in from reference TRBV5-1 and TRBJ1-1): KAGVTQTPRYLIKTRGQQVTLSCSPISGHRSVSWYQQTPGQGLQFLFEYFSETQRNKGNFPGRFSGRQFSNSRSEMNVSTLELGDSALYLCASRGSATGTVLGAFFGQGTRLTVV.

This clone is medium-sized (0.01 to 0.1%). The CDR3 here is CASSLIQGASNTGELFF. The CDR3 DNA reads TGTGCCAGCAGCCTTATCCAGGGGGCATCGAACACCGGGGAGCTGTTTTTT. The chain is built from TRBV28 and TRBJ2-2; TRBD1 agrees at 8 bases. CDR1 MDHEN and CDR2 SYDVKM come from the germline V gene. V shed 6 bases, J shed 0 bases, and the junction held 9 bases outside the gene matches. This CDR3 is 17 amino acids long.

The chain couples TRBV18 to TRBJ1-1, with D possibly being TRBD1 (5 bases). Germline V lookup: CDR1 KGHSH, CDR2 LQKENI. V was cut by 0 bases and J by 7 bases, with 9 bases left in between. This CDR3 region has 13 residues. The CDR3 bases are TGTGCCAGCTCACCACCGCGAAGGGGTGAAGCTTTCTTT. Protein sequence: CASSPPRRGEAFF. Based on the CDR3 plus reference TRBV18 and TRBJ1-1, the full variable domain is NAGVMQNPRHLVRRRGQEARLRCSPMKGHSHVYWYRQLPEEGLKFMVYLQKENIIDESGMPKERFSAEFPKEGPSILRIQQVVRGDSAAYFCASSPPRRGEAFFGQGTRLTVV.

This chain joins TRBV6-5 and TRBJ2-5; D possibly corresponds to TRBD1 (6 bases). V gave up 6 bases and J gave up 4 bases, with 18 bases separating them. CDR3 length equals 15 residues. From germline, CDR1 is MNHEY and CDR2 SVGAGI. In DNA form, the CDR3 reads TGTGCCAGCAGCACCTCCGGGACAATCGGAGAGACCCAGTACTTC. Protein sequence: CASSTSGTIGETQYF.

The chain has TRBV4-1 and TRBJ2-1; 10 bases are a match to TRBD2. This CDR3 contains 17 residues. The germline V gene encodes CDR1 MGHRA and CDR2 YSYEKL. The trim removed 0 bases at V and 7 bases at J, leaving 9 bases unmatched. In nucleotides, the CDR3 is TGCGCCAGCAGCCAAGATCCTAGCGGGGGTTTAAGGAATGAGCAGTTCTTC. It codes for CASSQDPSGGLRNEQFF.